A single sample is the source of the 18 T cell receptor beta chains below, sequenced in a study of radiation and T cells in renal cell carcinoma. Assay: immunoSEQ multiplex PCR; the TCRdb copy retains only in-frame clones and omits some. The data show about 120,000 clones, 81% seen once. The sample's time point: blood 2 weeks post-SBRT. Treatment: 15 Gy SBRT to primary tumor, nephrectomy 4 weeks later. The specimen was blood, collected from a patient whose treatment included radiotherapy and nephrectomy. The receptors were gathered from a middle-aged man with renal cell carcinoma.

The rearrangement joins TRBV6-8 to TRBJ2-2; TRBD2 aligns across 10 bases. The CDR3 totals 17 residues. CDR1 is MNHGY and CDR2 is SAAAGT in the germline V gene. J gave up 1 base and V 2 bases, and 4 bases lay outside the gene matches. The CDR3 nucleotides are TGTGCCAGCAGTTACGAAATAGCGGGAGGGAACACCGGGGAGCTGTTTTTT. Translation gives CASSYEIAGGNTGELFF.

This clone was counted once. The chain recombines TRBV4-1 with TRBJ2-5; 7 bases agree with TRBD2. Germline CDR1 is MGHRA and CDR2 is YSYEKL. With V trimmed by 1 base and J by 5 bases, 7 bases remained unmatched. The CDR3 has 15 amino acids. In nucleotides, the CDR3 is TGCGCCAGCAGCCAAGCTCGGGGGGACCCTGAGACCCAGTACTTC. Encoded protein: CASSQARGDPETQYF.

The CDR3, as DNA: TGTGCCAGCAGTGGAACAGGGTTGGTTAATGAAAAACTGTTTTTT. It translates to CASSGTGLVNEKLFF. The V gene is TRBV2, the J gene TRBJ1-4, with TRBD1 as a possible D gene (6 bases). The CDR3 totals 15 residues. V was shortened by 4 bases and J by 4 bases, with 13 bases between the two germline ends. In germline, CDR1 is SNHLY, CDR2 FYNNEI.

V gene TRBV5-1 combines with J gene TRBJ2-5; 7 bases agree with TRBD2. The CDR3 totals 18 residues. Germline CDR1 SGHRS, CDR2 YFSETQ. The trim removed 0 bases at V and 2 bases at J, leaving 13 bases unmatched. CDR3 amino acids: CASSLGALPGTIQETQYF. CDR3 nucleotide sequence: TGCGCCAGCAGCTTGGGCGCCCTCCCCGGGACTATACAAGAGACCCAGTACTTC.

The chain is built from TRBV13 and TRBJ2-2, with D perhaps matching TRBD1 or TRBD2 (5 bases each). CDR1 is PRHDT, CDR2 FYEKMQ, per germline (reference sequence). The CDR3 has 13 residues. V gave up 9 bases and J gave up 2 bases, with 10 bases separating them. CDR3 loop: CASQGRNTGELFF. The CDR3 DNA is TGTGCCAGTCAGGGACGCAACACCGGGGAGCTGTTTTTT.

The V and J genes are TRBV7-9 and TRBJ2-2; D unclear. Germline V gene sequence: CDR1 SEHNR, CDR2 FQNEAQ (reference sequence). V shed 7 bases and J shed 4 bases, with 4 bases lying between them. The CDR3 has 11 amino acids. CDR3 amino acids: CASKPTGELFF. CDR3 DNA sequence: TGTGCCAGCAAGCCCACCGGGGAGCTGTTTTTT.

In this sample, this clone turned up a few times. The rearrangement links TRBV30 to TRBJ1-5; D is ambiguous. The CDR3 loop spans 15 amino acids. V lost 2 bases and J 5 bases, leaving 16 bases between the germline ends. Germline V gene data show CDR1 as GTSNPN and CDR2 as SVGIG (reference sequence). The CDR3 DNA reads TGTGCCTGGAGTAAAGTCTACCGGGCGGATCAGCCCCAGCATTTT. Amino acid sequence: CAWSKVYRADQPQHF.

CDR3: CASSLPSNTDTQYF. As DNA, the CDR3 is TGTGCCAGTAGTCTTCCCTCCAACACAGATACGCAGTATTTT. The rearrangement uses TRBV19 and TRBJ2-3; D gene uncertain. This CDR3 region has 14 residues. Germline assignment: CDR1 LNHDA and CDR2 SQIVND (reference sequence). Trimming pared 5 bases from V and 2 bases from J, leaving 11 bases between.

This chain links TRBV5-4 with TRBJ1-1; D gene ambiguous. Trimming left V 4 bases short and J 7 bases short, with 11 bases between. The germline V gene has CDR1 SGHNT and CDR2 YYREEE (reference sequence). This CDR3 contains 12 residues. The CDR3 spells CASSPKGFEAFF. The CDR3 DNA reads TGTGCCAGCAGCCCGAAGGGCTTTGAAGCTTTCTTT.

The chain carries TRBV5-1 and TRBJ1-1, with 9 bases matching TRBD1. This CDR3 region has 14 residues. Germline values: CDR1 SGHRS, CDR2 YFSETQ. With 9 bases clipped from V and 0 bases from J, the junction kept 6 bases outside the gene matches. CDR3 residues: CATRQGVMNTEAFF. Here the CDR3 DNA reads TGCGCCACCCGACAGGGGGTGATGAACACTGAAGCTTTCTTT.

The chain combines TRBV7-2 with TRBJ2-6; tentatively, D is TRBD1 (5 bases). Germline V gene lookup returns CDR1 SGHTA and CDR2 FQGNSA. The V and J ends lost 0 bases and 15 bases respectively, with 9 bases between them. There are 12 residues in the CDR3. In nucleotides, the CDR3 is TGTGCCAGCAGCTTAGCCGACAGACCCCTGACTTTC. This encodes CASSLADRPLTF.

The chain links TRBV18 to TRBJ2-5; D is possibly TRBD1 (5 bases). The CDR3 totals 15 residues. V was shortened by 4 bases and J by 1 base, with 13 bases between the two germline ends. Germline V gives CDR1 KGHSH, CDR2 LQKENI. This chain's CDR3 is CASSLFSTVQETQYF. In DNA form, the CDR3 reads TGTGCCAGCTCACTTTTTTCGACAGTCCAAGAGACCCAGTACTTC. Complete variable domain (other parts from reference TRBV18 and TRBJ2-5): NAGVMQNPRHLVRRRGQEARLRCSPMKGHSHVYWYRQLPEEGLKFMVYLQKENIIDESGMPKERFSAEFPKEGPSILRIQQVVRGDSAAYFCASSLFSTVQETQYFGPGTRLLVL.

The chain joins TRBV6-5 to TRBJ2-3; perhaps TRBD2 as D (7 bases). Trimming took 2 bases from V and 4 from J, leaving 10 bases between them. The germline gives CDR1 MNHEY, CDR2 SVGAGI. This CDR3 spans 14 amino acids. As DNA, the CDR3 is TGTGCCAGCAGTTACGGGGGGGCTCCAGATACGCAGTATTTT. Translated, it gives CASSYGGAPDTQYF.

The chain uses TRBV4-2 and TRBJ1-3; 10 nucleotides match TRBD1. The CDR3 spans 15 residues. V lost 6 bases to trimming and J lost 2 bases; unmatched junction nucleotides: 4. CDR1 is LGHNA and CDR2 is YNFKEQ in the germline V gene. CDR3 nucleotide sequence: TGTGCCAGCAGTTCCGGACAGGGGGCTGGAAACACCATATATTTT. It encodes CASSSGQGAGNTIYF.

The CDR3 region is CASSLEAGVGNNEQFF. In DNA form, the CDR3 reads TGTGCCAGCAGCTTGGAGGCGGGAGTAGGCAACAATGAGCAGTTCTTC. The J gene is TRBJ2-1, the V gene TRBV5-6; 7 bases match TRBD2. This CDR3 is built from 16 residues. Trimming cost V 0 bases and J 5 bases; bases outside gene matches: 8. Germline CDR1 reads SGHDT; CDR2 reads YYEEEE.

The chain's CDR3 is CASRGLGGFNQPQHF. The CDR3 region has the DNA TGTGCCAGTAGGGGCTTGGGGGGATTCAATCAGCCCCAGCATTTT. The rearrangement links TRBV19 to TRBJ1-5; a weak D match, TRBD1 (5 bases). Trimming removed 6 bases at V and 3 bases at J, with 15 bases between. Germline CDR1 and CDR2: LNHDA and SQIVND (reference sequence). The CDR3 contains 15 residues.

This clone was recorded a few times. The genes are TRBV10-3 and TRBJ1-6; 7 bases fit TRBD1. V trimming: 0 bases; J trimming: 0 bases; junction bases outside the gene matches: 2. CDR3 length: 17 amino acids. Germline V CDR1 and CDR2: ENHRY, SYGVKD. CDR3 region: CAISESTGSSYNSPLHF. The CDR3 coding sequence is TGTGCCATCAGTGAGTCGACAGGGTCCTCCTATAATTCACCCCTCCACTTT.

J is TRBJ1-5 and V is TRBV7-9; D unresolved. The ends were cut back, 0 bases at V and 6 bases at J, with 3 bases in the middle. Per germline, CDR1 SEHNR and CDR2 FQNEAQ (reference sequence). The CDR3 extends over 12 amino acids. CDR3 bases: TGTGCCAGCAGCTTAGCGGCTCAGCCCCAGCATTTT. It yields the protein CASSLAAQPQHF.